This T cell receptor (beta chain) comes out of a study of cytomegalovirus exposure and HLA in healthy donors. Points from the study as a whole: Compared with the roughly 700-donor mean, an Asian-associated ancestry cluster reportedly had fewer N-insertions, according to a later analysis. Some highly shared sequence variants likely arose as a pipeline artifact.

On this clone: What it binds is unknown.

Germline CDR1 MGHRA, CDR2 YSYEKL. Trimming pared 3 bases from V and 4 bases from J, leaving 12 bases between. The CDR3 has 15 residues. The PCR contained 60 Vbeta and 13 Jbeta primers. Some clones are missing from TCRdb's copy, which holds only in-frame ones; the method was immunoSEQ multiplex PCR. The sample includes 150,000 to 200,000 clones, nearly 80% of them seen just once. The material sequenced was PBMCs. This TCR was sampled from a middle-aged man in good health and CMV-seropositive. This chain links TRBV4-1 with TRBJ2-2; D is perhaps TRBD2 (5 bases). The CDR3 region is CASSQPLAPTGELFF. CDR3 DNA sequence: TGCGCCAGCAGCCAGCCCTTAGCGCCCACCGGGGAGCTGTTTTTT.